A selection of T cell receptor beta chains follows, all from one sample in a study of vaccination and CD4 T cells after COVID-19. These TCRs' antigens remain unknown. TCRdb reprocessed the PCR reads with MiXCR, giving one entry per CDR3 protein. The sample contains around 20,000 distinct CDR3 sequences, about 40% of which appear only once. The sample consisted of CD4+ T cells from blood, cultured in vitro, taken before SARS-CoV-2 vaccination. These receptors originate from a human donor who received a COVID-19 vaccine. CDR3s include the opening cysteine and the closing phenylalanine or tryptophan. The D gene is left open where the match is weak. Rows may omit the clone size; those that give it use once, few, many or a size class.

d_gene	len	v_gene	j_gene	abundance	CDR3aa	CDR3nt
.	14	TRBV12-5	TRBJ1-1	.	CASGSGTQNTEAFF	TGTGCTAGTGGTTCCGGGACACAGAACACTGAAGCTTTCTTT
.	16	TRBV11-3	TRBJ2-7	.	CASSLDRGGSDDEQYF	TGTGCCAGCAGCTTAGATCGTGGAGGGTCTGACGACGAGCAGTACTTC
TRBD2	19	TRBV7-9	TRBJ2-3	once	CASSSRIAGADRRTDTQYF	TGTGCCAGCAGCTCCCGGATAGCGGGGGCGGATCGGAGGACAGATACGCAGTATTTT
TRBD1	13	TRBV10-3	TRBJ1-1	.	CAISEGRGLEAFF	TGTGCCATCAGTGAGGGAAGGGGGCTTGAAGCTTTCTTT
.	16	TRBV6-2/TRBV6-3	TRBJ1-5	.	CASSFPTANSNQPQHF	TGTGCCAGCAGTTTTCCGACGGCGAATAGCAATCAGCCCCAGCATTTT
TRBD1	16	TRBV10-1	TRBJ2-3	.	CASSLTRTGNADTQYF	TGCGCCAGCAGTCTTACCCGGACAGGGAACGCAGATACGCAGTATTTT
.	16	TRBV7-9	TRBJ2-5	.	CASSPLAGAGIETQYF	TGTGCCAGCAGCCCACTCGCCGGGGCAGGGATAGAGACCCAGTACTTC
TRBD1	15	TRBV10-3	TRBJ1-1	.	CAIRASDREDTEAFF	TGTGCCATCAGAGCTTCGGACAGGGAGGACACTGAAGCTTTCTTT
.	14	TRBV7-2	TRBJ2-3	few	CASSLARGRDTQYF	TGTGCCAGCAGCTTAGCGCGAGGGAGGGATACGCAGTATTTT
.	17	TRBV20-1	TRBJ1-2	.	CSATTIREWAGNYGYTF	TGCAGTGCTACGACGATTCGCGAGTGGGCGGGTAACTATGGCTACACCTTC
TRBD2	16	TRBV12-3/TRBV12-4	TRBJ2-5	.	CASSLTSGAIGETQYF	TGTGCCAGCAGTTTAACCAGCGGGGCCATCGGGGAGACCCAGTACTTC
.	15	TRBV15	TRBJ1-5	.	CATSRDTPSNQPQHF	TGTGCCACCTCCCGGGACACCCCTAGCAATCAGCCCCAGCATTTT
.	13	TRBV6-1	TRBJ1-4	.	CASSDRVNEKLFF	TGTGCCAGCAGTGACAGGGTTAATGAAAAACTGTTTTTT
.	13	TRBV19	TRBJ1-1	.	CASSSSGYTEAFF	TGTGCCAGTAGTTCTTCGGGGTACACTGAAGCTTTCTTT
.	14	TRBV15	TRBJ1-2	few	CATSRDRANYGYTF	TGTGCCACCAGCAGGGACAGAGCTAACTATGGCTACACCTTC
.	15	TRBV12-3/TRBV12-4	TRBJ2-4	.	CASSLQRLYPNIQYF	TGTGCCAGCAGTTTACAGCGGCTCTACCCCAACATTCAGTACTTC
.	15	TRBV25-1	TRBJ1-5	few	CASSAPGDSNQPQHF	TGTGCCAGCAGTGCCCCAGGGGATAGCAATCAGCCCCAGCATTTT
.	16	TRBV5-1	TRBJ2-7	.	CASSLQDSQWGGEQYF	TGCGCCAGCAGCCTGCAAGACAGTCAGTGGGGCGGGGAGCAGTACTTC
.	13	TRBV20-1	TRBJ2-3	few	CSAREDSTDTQYF	TGCAGTGCTAGAGAGGACAGCACAGATACGCAGTATTTT
.	15	TRBV24-1	TRBJ1-6	few	CATSDSGTENSPLHF	TGTGCCACCAGTGATTCCGGGACGGAGAATTCACCCCTCCACTTT
.	13	TRBV7-7	TRBJ1-1	few	CASSLERNTEAFF	TGTGCCAGCAGCTTAGAGCGGAACACTGAAGCTTTCTTT
TRBD1	14	TRBV20-1	TRBJ2-7	.	CSARTGTGAEEQYF	TGCAGTGCTCGAACCGGGACAGGGGCCGAGGAGCAGTACTTC
TRBD2	14	TRBV11-2	TRBJ2-7	few	CASSPLRGGGEQYF	TGTGCCAGCAGCCCCTTGCGGGGGGGCGGCGAGCAGTACTTC
.	14	TRBV12-3/TRBV12-4	TRBJ2-5	.	CASSPQGSGETQYF	TGTGCCAGCAGTCCACAGGGATCCGGAGAGACCCAGTACTTC
.	14	TRBV7-2	TRBJ1-5	.	CASSLSPRYQPQHF	TGTGCCAGCAGCTTAAGCCCTCGGTATCAGCCCCAGCATTTT
.	12	TRBV4-2	TRBJ1-2	.	CARSWGAYGYTF	TGTGCCAGGTCGTGGGGGGCCTATGGCTACACCTTC
.	20	TRBV11-2	TRBJ2-6	.	CASSFRGLVRQASGANVLTF	TGTGCCAGCAGCTTTCGCGGGCTCGTCAGACAGGCCTCTGGGGCCAACGTCCTGACTTTC
.	13	TRBV20-1	TRBJ1-6	.	CSASTDYNSPPHF	TGCAGTGCTAGTACGGATTATAATTCACCCCCCCACTTT
.	13	TRBV6-1	TRBJ2-7	.	CASRGLSSYEQYF	TGTGCCAGCAGGGGGTTAAGCTCCTACGAGCAGTACTTC
TRBD2	15	TRBV7-9	TRBJ2-3	.	CASSHRVAGRDTQYF	TGTGCCAGCAGTCATCGGGTAGCGGGGAGAGATACGCAGTATTTT
TRBD1	16	TRBV7-2	TRBJ1-3	.	CASSLGDRGSGNTIYF	TGTGCCAGCAGCCTAGGCGACAGGGGCTCTGGAAACACCATATATTTT
TRBD1	13	TRBV6-4	TRBJ2-3	.	CASSVRGQYTQYF	TGTGCCAGCAGTGTGAGGGGGCAGTATACGCAGTATTTT
TRBD2	14	TRBV30	TRBJ2-1	.	CAWSVIGRGAEQFF	TGTGCCTGGAGTGTAATTGGGCGGGGGGCGGAGCAGTTCTTC
TRBD1	15	TRBV5-1	TRBJ1-1	.	CASSLADRVDTEAFF	TGCGCCAGCAGCTTGGCGGACAGGGTTGACACTGAAGCTTTCTTT
.	15	TRBV6-1	TRBJ2-7	.	CASSLTDRFPYEQYF	TGTGCCAGCAGTCTTACAGACAGATTCCCCTACGAGCAGTACTTC
TRBD1	14	TRBV6-1	TRBJ1-1	.	CASRLDGTGTEAFF	TGTGCCAGCAGACTGGACGGGACAGGGACTGAAGCTTTCTTT
.	12	TRBV11-3	TRBJ2-7	.	CASSFDSEGQYF	TGTGCCAGCAGCTTCGACAGTGAGGGGCAGTACTTC
.	15	TRBV12-3/TRBV12-4	TRBJ1-3	.	CASSFGEAYGNTIYF	TGTGCCAGCAGTTTCGGGGAGGCCTATGGAAACACCATATATTTT
.	14	TRBV24-1	TRBJ2-5	.	CATSGYSTQETQYF	TGTGCCACCAGTGGGTACAGTACCCAAGAGACCCAGTACTTC
.	13	TRBV7-3	TRBJ2-3	once	CASSLVRPYTQYF	TGTGCCAGCAGCTTAGTTCGCCCATATACGCAGTATTTT
.	16	TRBV6-1	TRBJ2-5	.	CASSDQGVRYQETQYF	TGTGCCAGCAGCGACCAAGGGGTCAGGTACCAAGAGACCCAGTACTTC
.	12	TRBV28	TRBJ1-2	.	CASSTPHYGYTF	TGTGCCAGCAGTACCCCCCACTATGGCTACACCTTC
TRBD1	14	TRBV20-1	TRBJ1-6	few	CSALGTAYNSPLHF	TGCAGTGCTTTAGGGACAGCCTATAATTCACCCCTCCACTTT
.	13	TRBV7-2	TRBJ1-4	.	CASSYGLNEKLFF	TGTGCCAGCAGCTACGGCCTTAATGAAAAACTGTTTTTT
.	14	TRBV20-1	TRBJ2-5	.	CSASGGGFQETQYF	TGCAGTGCTAGCGGAGGCGGGTTCCAAGAGACCCAGTACTTC
.	13	TRBV20-1	TRBJ1-5	.	CSANVLGNQPQHF	TGCAGTGCTAACGTTCTAGGAAATCAGCCCCAGCATTTT
.	14	TRBV2	TRBJ1-2	few	CASSAEGTHYGYTF	TGTGCCAGCAGTGCAGAGGGGACCCACTATGGCTACACCTTC
TRBD2	14	TRBV20-1	TRBJ2-7	medium-sized	CSAMISGGPHEQYF	TGCAGTGCCATGATCTCGGGGGGGCCCCACGAGCAGTACTTC
TRBD2	16	TRBV6-1	TRBJ2-1	.	CASTGAIAGGRNEQFF	TGTGCCAGCACCGGGGCCATAGCGGGGGGTCGGAATGAGCAGTTCTTC
TRBD2	19	TRBV4-2	TRBJ2-3	.	CASSQTGTSKLLSTDTQYF	TGTGCCAGCAGCCAAACCGGGACTAGCAAGTTGTTGTCTACAGATACGCAGTATTTT
.	15	TRBV7-2	TRBJ2-1	.	CASSLGAVDYNEQFF	TGTGCCAGCAGCTTAGGGGCAGTTGATTACAATGAGCAGTTCTTC
TRBD1	14	TRBV5-4	TRBJ2-7	.	CASKMGGQGGEQYF	TGTGCCAGCAAAATGGGCGGACAGGGGGGCGAGCAGTACTTC
.	15	TRBV21-1	TRBJ2-7	few	CASSKRSHFTYEQYF	TGTGCCAGCAGCAAAAGGTCCCATTTTACCTACGAGCAGTACTTC
.	12	TRBV20-1	TRBJ1-2	.	CSASGDNYGYTF	TGCAGTGCTAGTGGGGACAACTATGGCTACACCTTC
.	14	TRBV7-2	TRBJ1-2	few	CASSLEGRLYGYTF	TGTGCCAGCAGCTTAGAGGGACGGCTCTATGGCTACACCTTC